This TCR beta chain was sequenced for a study of cytomegalovirus exposure and HLA in healthy donors. Study-level results: In an earlier analysis, in 540 or so donors, most V segments appeared productive either ~87% or ~30% of the time. Clonal expansion was found to be greater in HLA-associated TCR beta chains than in equally common others in a later analysis. From TCR beta sequences, most subjects' HLA-A and HLA-B alleles were reportedly predicted accurately. TCR beta chain V- and J-gene trimming was linked, in a later analysis, to a missense variant in DCLRE1C.

A single count supports this clone. Its antigen is undetermined. This CDR3 comprises 17 residues. Germline loops: CDR1 SGHKS, CDR2 YYEKEE (reference sequence). V lost 0 bases to trimming and J lost 0 bases; unmatched junction nucleotides: 5. Use of 60 Vbeta and 13 Jbeta primers characterized the PCR. Clones were read by immunoSEQ multiplex PCR, and TCRdb kept only the in-frame ones, dropping some. Of under 300,000 clones listed, about 83% are singletons. The clonotype originates from a woman in her 40s in good health and CMV-seropositive. V usage is TRBV5-5 and J usage is TRBJ1-3, with 8 nucleotides matching TRBD1. Material: PBMCs. CDR3 protein: CASSLVGTGVSGNTIYF. The CDR3 nucleotides are TGTGCCAGCAGCTTGGTAGGGACAGGAGTCTCTGGAAACACCATATATTTT.